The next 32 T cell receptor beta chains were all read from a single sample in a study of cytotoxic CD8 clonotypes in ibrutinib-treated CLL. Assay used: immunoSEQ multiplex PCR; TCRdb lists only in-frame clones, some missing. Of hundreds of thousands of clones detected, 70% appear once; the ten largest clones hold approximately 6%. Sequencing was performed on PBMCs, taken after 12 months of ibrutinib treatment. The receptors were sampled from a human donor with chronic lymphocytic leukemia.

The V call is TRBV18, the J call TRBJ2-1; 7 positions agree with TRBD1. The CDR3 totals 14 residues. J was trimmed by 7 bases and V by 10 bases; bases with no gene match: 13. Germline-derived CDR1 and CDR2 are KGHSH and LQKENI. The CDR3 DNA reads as TGTGCCACCCAGTTTGACAGGGCGGTGAATGAGCAGTTCTTC. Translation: CATQFDRAVNEQFF.

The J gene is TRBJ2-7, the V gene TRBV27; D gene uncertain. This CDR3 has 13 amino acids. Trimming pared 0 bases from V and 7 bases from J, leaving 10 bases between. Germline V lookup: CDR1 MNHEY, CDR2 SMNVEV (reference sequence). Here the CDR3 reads CASSLSPLGEQYF. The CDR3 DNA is TGTGCCAGCAGTTTATCGCCCCTTGGGGAGCAGTACTTC.

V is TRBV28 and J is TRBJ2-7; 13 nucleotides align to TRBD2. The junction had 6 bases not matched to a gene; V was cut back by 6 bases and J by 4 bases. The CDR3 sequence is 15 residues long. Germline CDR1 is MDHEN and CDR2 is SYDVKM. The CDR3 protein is CASRQLAGGTYEQYF. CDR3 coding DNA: TGTGCCAGCAGGCAACTAGCGGGAGGGACGTACGAGCAGTACTTC. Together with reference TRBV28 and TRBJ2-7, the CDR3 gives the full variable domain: DVKVTQSSRYLVKRTGEKVFLECVQDMDHENMFWYRQDPGLGLRLIYFSYDVKMKEKGDIPEGYSVSREKKERFSLILESASTNQTSMYLCASRQLAGGTYEQYFGPGTRLTVT.

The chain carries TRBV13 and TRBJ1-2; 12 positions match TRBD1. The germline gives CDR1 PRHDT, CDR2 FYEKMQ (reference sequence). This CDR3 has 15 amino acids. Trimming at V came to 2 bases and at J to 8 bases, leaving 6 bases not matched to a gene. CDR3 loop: CASSLTGTGGWGYTF. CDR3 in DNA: TGTGCCAGCAGCTTAACCGGGACAGGGGGCTGGGGCTACACCTTC. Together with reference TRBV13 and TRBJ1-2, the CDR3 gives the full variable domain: AAGVIQSPRHLIKEKRETATLKCYPIPRHDTVYWYQQGPGQDPQFLISFYEKMQSDKGSIPDRFSAQQFSDYHSELNMSSLELGDSALYFCASSLTGTGGWGYTFGSGTRLTVV.

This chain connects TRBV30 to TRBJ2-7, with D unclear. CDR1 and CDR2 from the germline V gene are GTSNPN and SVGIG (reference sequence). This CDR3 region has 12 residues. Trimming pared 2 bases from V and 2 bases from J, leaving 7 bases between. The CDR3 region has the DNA TGTGCCTGGAGTCAACTTACCTACGAGCAGTACTTC. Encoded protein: CAWSQLTYEQYF.

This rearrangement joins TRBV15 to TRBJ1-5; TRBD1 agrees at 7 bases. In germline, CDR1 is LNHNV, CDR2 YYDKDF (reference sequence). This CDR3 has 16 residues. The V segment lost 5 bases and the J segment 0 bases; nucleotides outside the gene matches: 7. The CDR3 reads CATSSGGGNSNQPQHF. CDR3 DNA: TGTGCCACCAGCTCAGGGGGGGGGAATAGCAATCAGCCCCAGCATTTT.

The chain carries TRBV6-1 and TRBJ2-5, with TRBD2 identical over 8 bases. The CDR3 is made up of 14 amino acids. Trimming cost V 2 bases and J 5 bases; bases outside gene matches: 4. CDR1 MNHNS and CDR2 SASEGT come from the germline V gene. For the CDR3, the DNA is TGTGCCAGCAGTGAATTGGTAGCGGGGGAGACCCAGTACTTC. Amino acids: CASSELVAGETQYF.

The CDR3 DNA is TGCGCCAGCAGCCAAGGATCTCATGGCTACACCTTC. Protein product: CASSQGSHGYTF. The V gene is TRBV5-1, the J gene TRBJ1-2, with D unclear. Trimming removed 4 bases at V and 6 bases at J, with 10 bases between. There are 12 residues in the CDR3. In germline, CDR1 is SGHRS, CDR2 YFSETQ.

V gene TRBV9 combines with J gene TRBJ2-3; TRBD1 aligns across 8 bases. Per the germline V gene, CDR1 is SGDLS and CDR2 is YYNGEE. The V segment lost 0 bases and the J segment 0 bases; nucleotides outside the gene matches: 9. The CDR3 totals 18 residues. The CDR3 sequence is CASSVATSTGGSTDTQYF. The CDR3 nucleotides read TGTGCCAGCAGCGTAGCTACCTCCACAGGGGGAAGCACAGATACGCAGTATTTT.

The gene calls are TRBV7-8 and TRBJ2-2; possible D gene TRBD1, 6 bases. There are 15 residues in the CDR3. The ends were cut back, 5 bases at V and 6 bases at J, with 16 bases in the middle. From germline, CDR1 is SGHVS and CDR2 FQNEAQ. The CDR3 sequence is CASSPQGGVSGELFF. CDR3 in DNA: TGTGCCAGCAGCCCACAAGGGGGAGTATCCGGGGAGCTGTTTTTT.

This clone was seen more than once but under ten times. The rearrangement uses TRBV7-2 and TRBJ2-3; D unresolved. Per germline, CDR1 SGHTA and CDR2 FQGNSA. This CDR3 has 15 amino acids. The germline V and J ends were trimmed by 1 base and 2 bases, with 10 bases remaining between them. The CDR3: CASSLGPGFTDTQYF. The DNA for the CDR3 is TGTGCCAGCAGCTTAGGTCCAGGTTTCACAGATACGCAGTATTTT.

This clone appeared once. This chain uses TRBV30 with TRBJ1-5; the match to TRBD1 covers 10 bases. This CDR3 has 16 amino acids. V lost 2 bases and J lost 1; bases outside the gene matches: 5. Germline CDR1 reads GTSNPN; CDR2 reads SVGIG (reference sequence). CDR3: CAWSPRQGASNQPQHF. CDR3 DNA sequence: TGTGCCTGGAGTCCTCGACAGGGGGCGAGCAATCAGCCCCAGCATTTT.

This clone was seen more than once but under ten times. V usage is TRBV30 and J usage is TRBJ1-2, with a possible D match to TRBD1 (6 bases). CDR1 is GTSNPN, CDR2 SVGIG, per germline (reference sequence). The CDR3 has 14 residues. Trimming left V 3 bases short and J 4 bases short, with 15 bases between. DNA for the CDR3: TGTGCCTGGAGAAGTGGGGGCTTTGGCTATGGCTACACCTTC. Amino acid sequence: CAWRSGGFGYGYTF.

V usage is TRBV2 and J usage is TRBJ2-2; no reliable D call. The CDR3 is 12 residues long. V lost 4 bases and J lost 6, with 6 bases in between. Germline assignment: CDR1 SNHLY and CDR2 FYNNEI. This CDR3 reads CASSVGSGELFF. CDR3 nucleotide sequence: TGTGCCAGCAGTGTCGGGTCCGGGGAGCTGTTTTTT.

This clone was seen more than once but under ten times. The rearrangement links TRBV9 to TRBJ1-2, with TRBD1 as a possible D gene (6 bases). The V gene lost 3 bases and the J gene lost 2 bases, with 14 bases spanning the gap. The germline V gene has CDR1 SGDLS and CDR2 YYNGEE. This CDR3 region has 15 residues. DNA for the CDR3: TGTGCCAGCAGCGCCCGGACAGCAGAGAACTATGGCTACACCTTC. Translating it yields CASSARTAENYGYTF.

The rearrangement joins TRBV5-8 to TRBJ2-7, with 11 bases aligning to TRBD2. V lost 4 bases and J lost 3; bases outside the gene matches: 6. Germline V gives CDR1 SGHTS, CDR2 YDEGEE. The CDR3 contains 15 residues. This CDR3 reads CASSHPSGGIYEQYF. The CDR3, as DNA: TGTGCCAGCAGCCATCCTAGCGGGGGGATCTACGAGCAGTACTTC.

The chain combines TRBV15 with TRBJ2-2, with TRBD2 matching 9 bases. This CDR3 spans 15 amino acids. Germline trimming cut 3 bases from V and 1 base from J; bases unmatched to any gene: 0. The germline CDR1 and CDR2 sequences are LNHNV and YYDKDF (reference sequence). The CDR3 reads CATSRTSGNTGELFF. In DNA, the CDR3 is TGTGCCACCAGCAGGACTAGCGGGAACACCGGGGAGCTGTTTTTT.

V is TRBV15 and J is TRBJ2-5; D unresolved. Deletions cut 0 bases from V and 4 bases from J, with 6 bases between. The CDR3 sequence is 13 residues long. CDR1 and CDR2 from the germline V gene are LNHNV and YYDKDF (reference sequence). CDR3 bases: TGTGCCACCAGCAGAGATAAGGGAGAGACCCAGTACTTC. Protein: CATSRDKGETQYF.

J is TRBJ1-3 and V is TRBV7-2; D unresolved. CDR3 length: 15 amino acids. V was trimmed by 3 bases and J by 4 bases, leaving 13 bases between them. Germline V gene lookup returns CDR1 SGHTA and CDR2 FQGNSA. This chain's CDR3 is CASSFTHLVGNTIYF. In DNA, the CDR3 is TGTGCCAGCAGCTTCACCCATCTGGTCGGAAACACCATATATTTT.

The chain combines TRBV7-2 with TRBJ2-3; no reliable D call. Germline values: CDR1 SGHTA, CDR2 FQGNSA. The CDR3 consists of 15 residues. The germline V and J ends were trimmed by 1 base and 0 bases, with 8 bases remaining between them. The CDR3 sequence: CASSLERASTDTQYF. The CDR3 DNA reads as TGTGCCAGCAGCTTAGAAAGGGCTAGCACAGATACGCAGTATTTT.

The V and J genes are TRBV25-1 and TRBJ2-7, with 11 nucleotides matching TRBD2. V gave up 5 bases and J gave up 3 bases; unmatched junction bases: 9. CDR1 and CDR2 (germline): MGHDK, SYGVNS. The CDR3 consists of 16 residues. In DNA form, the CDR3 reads TGTGCCAGCAGTACAGGCCGGCTAGCGGGAGGCTACGAGCAGTACTTC. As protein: CASSTGRLAGGYEQYF.

In nucleotides, the CDR3 is TGCGCCAGCAGCTGGGGGAGGGACTACGAGCAGTACTTC. Residues: CASSWGRDYEQYF. This chain uses TRBV5-1 with TRBJ2-7, with 7 bases lining up with TRBD2. With 3 bases clipped from V and 3 bases from J, the junction kept 3 bases outside the gene matches. This CDR3 is 13 amino acids long. Per germline, CDR1 SGHRS and CDR2 YFSETQ.

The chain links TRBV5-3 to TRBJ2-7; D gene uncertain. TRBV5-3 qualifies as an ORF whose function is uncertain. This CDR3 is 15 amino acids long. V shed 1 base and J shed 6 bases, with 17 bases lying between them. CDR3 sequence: CARSLFRTRTREQYF. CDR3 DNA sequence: TGTGCCAGAAGCTTGTTTCGGACGAGGACGCGCGAGCAGTACTTC.

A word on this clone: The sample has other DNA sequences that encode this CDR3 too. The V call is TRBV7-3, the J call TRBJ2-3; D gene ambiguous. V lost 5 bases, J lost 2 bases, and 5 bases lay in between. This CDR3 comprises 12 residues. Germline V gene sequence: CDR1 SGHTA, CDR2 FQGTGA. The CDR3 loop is CASSQSTDTQYF. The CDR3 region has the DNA TGTGCCAGCAGCCAGTCCACAGATACGCAGTATTTT.

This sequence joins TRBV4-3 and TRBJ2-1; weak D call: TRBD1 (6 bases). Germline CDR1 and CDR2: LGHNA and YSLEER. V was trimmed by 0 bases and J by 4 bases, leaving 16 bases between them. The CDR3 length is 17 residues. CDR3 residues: CASSQDTPAGEYNEQFF. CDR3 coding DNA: TGCGCCAGCAGCCAAGATACCCCTGCAGGGGAGTACAATGAGCAGTTCTTC.

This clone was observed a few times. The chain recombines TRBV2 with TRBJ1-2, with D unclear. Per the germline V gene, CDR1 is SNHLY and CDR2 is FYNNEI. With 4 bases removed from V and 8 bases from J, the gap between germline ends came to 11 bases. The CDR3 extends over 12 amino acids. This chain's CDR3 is CASSVRPEGYTF. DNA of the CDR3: TGTGCCAGCAGTGTGCGACCGGAGGGCTACACCTTC.

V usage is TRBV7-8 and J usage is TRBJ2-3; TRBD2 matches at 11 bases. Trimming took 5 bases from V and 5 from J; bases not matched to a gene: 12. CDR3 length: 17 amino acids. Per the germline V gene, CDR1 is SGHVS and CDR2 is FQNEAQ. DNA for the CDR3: TGTGCCAGCAGCCCCCCGAGAACTAGCGGGAGAGGAGATACGCAGTATTTT. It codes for CASSPPRTSGRGDTQYF.

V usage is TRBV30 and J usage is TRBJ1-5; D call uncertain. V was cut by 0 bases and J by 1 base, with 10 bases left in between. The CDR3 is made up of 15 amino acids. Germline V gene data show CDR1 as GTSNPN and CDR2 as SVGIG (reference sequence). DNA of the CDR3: TGTGCCTGGAGTGTGTCTCGAAAGAGCAATCAGCCCCAGCATTTT. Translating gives CAWSVSRKSNQPQHF.

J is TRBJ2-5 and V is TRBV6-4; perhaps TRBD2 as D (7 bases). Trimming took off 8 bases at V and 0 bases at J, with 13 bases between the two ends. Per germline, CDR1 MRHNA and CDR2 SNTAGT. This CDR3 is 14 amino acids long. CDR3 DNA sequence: TGTGCCAGCGCCGGGGGGCCCTACCAAGAGACCCAGTACTTC. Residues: CASAGGPYQETQYF.

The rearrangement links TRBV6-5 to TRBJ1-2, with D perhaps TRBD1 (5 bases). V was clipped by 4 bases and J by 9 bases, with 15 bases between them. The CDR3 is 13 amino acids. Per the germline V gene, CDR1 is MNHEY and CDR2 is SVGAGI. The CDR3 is CASSSLHGGRYTF. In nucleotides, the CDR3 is TGTGCCAGCAGTTCTCTCCACGGGGGTCGCTACACCTTC.

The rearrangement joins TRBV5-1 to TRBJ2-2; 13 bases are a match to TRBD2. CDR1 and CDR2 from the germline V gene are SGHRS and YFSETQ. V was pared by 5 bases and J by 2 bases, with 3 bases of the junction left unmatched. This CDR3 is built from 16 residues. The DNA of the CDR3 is TGCGCCAGCAGGACTAGCGGGGGGATCAACACCGGGGAGCTGTTTTTT. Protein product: CASRTSGGINTGELFF.

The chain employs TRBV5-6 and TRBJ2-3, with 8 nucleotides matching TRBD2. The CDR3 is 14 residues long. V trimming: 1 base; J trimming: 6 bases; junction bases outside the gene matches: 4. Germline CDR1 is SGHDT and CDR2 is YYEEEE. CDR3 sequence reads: CASSLPGRADTQYF. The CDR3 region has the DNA TGTGCCAGCAGCTTGCCCGGGAGGGCGGATACGCAGTATTTT.